This entry lists 18 T cell receptor beta chains sequenced from one sample in a study of blood T cell repertoires in COVID-19. This table comes from immunoSEQ multiplex PCR, and its TCRdb copy is limited to in-frame clones, with some not included. The sample lists fewer than 200,000 clones, about 81% occurring once. The sample consisted of PBMCs or T cells enriched from blood (not recorded which). The source of these receptors is a man in his fifties who had recovered from COVID-19.

V is TRBV7-2 and J is TRBJ1-3; 8 bases agree with TRBD1. Germline V gene lookup returns CDR1 SGHTA and CDR2 FQGNSA. There are 14 residues in the CDR3. Trimming at V came to 3 bases and at J to 7 bases, leaving 5 bases not matched to a gene. The CDR3 sequence is CASSFKDRVNTIYF. For the CDR3, the DNA is TGTGCCAGCAGCTTTAAGGACAGGGTTAACACCATATATTTT.

As for this clone: The sample contains more than one DNA sequence encoding this CDR3. The chain uses TRBV10-3 and TRBJ1-2; D might be TRBD1 (5 bases). V dropped 2 bases and J dropped 4 bases, with 5 bases sitting between them. The CDR3 totals 12 residues. Germline CDR1 ENHRY, CDR2 SYGVKD. The CDR3 protein is CAISEQGYGYTF. CDR3 in DNA: TGTGCCATCAGTGAGCAGGGCTATGGCTACACCTTC.

V gene TRBV2 combines with J gene TRBJ1-2, with D unresolved. Per the germline V gene, CDR1 is SNHLY and CDR2 is FYNNEI. V was pared by 5 bases and J by 4 bases, with 8 bases between. This CDR3 comprises 12 residues. CDR3 DNA: TGTGCCAGCAGTCCTCTTCTCTATGGCTACACCTTC. Residues: CASSPLLYGYTF.

The chain uses TRBV14 and TRBJ2-7; 7 bases align to TRBD2. The ends lost 1 base at V and 5 bases at J; junction bases unmatched: 8. CDR1 and CDR2 (germline): SGHDN, FVKESK. The CDR3 is made up of 15 amino acids. This CDR3 reads CASSQVAGRVHEQYF. Written as DNA, the CDR3 is TGTGCCAGCAGCCAAGTAGCGGGCAGGGTCCACGAGCAGTACTTC.

The chain is built from TRBV7-9 and TRBJ2-5; no firm D call. The CDR3 runs 16 residues. Germline V lookup: CDR1 SEHNR, CDR2 FQNEAQ (reference sequence). With 2 bases removed from V and 5 bases from J, the gap between germline ends came to 18 bases. The CDR3 DNA reads TGTGCCAGCAGCTTATGGGCTTCGGTTGTTTCGGAGACCCAGTACTTC. Translated: CASSLWASVVSETQYF.

This sequence joins TRBV5-6 and TRBJ2-1; 11 bases are shared with TRBD1. Germline CDR1 is SGHDT and CDR2 is YYEEEE. V lost 4 bases and J lost 8; bases outside the gene matches: 2. This CDR3 comprises 13 residues. DNA for the CDR3: TGTGCCAGCAGCCCGGACAGGGGGCATGAGCAGTTCTTC. Amino acids: CASSPDRGHEQFF.

The genes are TRBV12-5 and TRBJ2-3, with 11 bases aligning to TRBD2. Germline-derived CDR1 and CDR2 are LGHNT and FRNRAP. Germline trimming cut 2 bases from V and 0 bases from J; bases unmatched to any gene: 7. CDR3 length: 18 amino acids. The DNA of the CDR3 is TGTGCTAGTGGTTTGTCCCGACTAGCGGGGACTAGCACAGATACGCAGTATTTT. Protein sequence: CASGLSRLAGTSTDTQYF.

CDR3: CASSFEGNTEAFF. As DNA, the CDR3 is TGCGCCAGCAGCTTTGAGGGGAACACTGAAGCTTTCTTT. V gene TRBV5-1 combines with J gene TRBJ1-1, with D unclear. V dropped 2 bases and J dropped 1 base, with 6 bases sitting between them. The CDR3 has 13 residues. Germline values: CDR1 SGHRS, CDR2 YFSETQ.

The J gene is TRBJ1-6, the V gene TRBV4-2; perhaps TRBD1 as D (6 bases). Germline V gene data show CDR1 as LGHNA and CDR2 as YNFKEQ. V dropped 4 bases and J dropped 3 bases, with 10 bases sitting between them. The CDR3 sequence is 15 residues long. The CDR3: CASSRGPGYNSPLHF. The CDR3 DNA reads as TGTGCCAGCAGCCGGGGGCCGGGCTATAATTCACCCCTCCACTTT.

This chain connects TRBV19 to TRBJ2-6, with D uncertain. The CDR3 has 14 residues. Germline CDR1 is LNHDA and CDR2 is SQIVND (reference sequence). V gave up 5 bases and J gave up 0 bases, with 5 bases separating them. The CDR3 DNA follows: TGTGCCAGTAGTTATGTCTCTGGGGCCAACGTCCTGACTTTC. This encodes CASSYVSGANVLTF.

This clone was observed a few times. The V gene is TRBV3-1 (or the pseudogene TRBV3-2), the J gene TRBJ1-1; TRBD1 is a possible D gene (6 bases). The CDR3 runs to 16 residues. Per germline, CDR1 LGHDT and CDR2 YNNKEL (reference sequence). V was cut by 2 bases and J by 1 base, with 14 bases left in between. CDR3 residues: CASSQPKGEGNTEAFF. CDR3 sequence (DNA): TGTGCCAGCAGCCAACCTAAGGGGGAGGGGAACACTGAAGCTTTCTTT.

This clone was seen repeatedly, ten times or more. The chain is built from TRBV4-1 and TRBJ1-2; no reliable D call. There are 15 residues in the CDR3. V lost 4 bases and J 2 bases, leaving 14 bases between the germline ends. The germline V gene has CDR1 MGHRA and CDR2 YSYEKL. CDR3 DNA: TGCGCCAGCAGCCCCCCCCGACGGGAAAACTATGGCTACACCTTC. It specifies CASSPPRRENYGYTF.

The CDR3 DNA reads TGTGCCAGCAGTAACCCCTGGGTCGCGGCTGAAGCTTTCTTT. As protein: CASSNPWVAAEAFF. V usage is TRBV2 and J usage is TRBJ1-1, with no clear D. The CDR3 extends over 14 amino acids. Trimming removed 5 bases at V and 6 bases at J, with 16 bases between. The V gene's germline CDR1 is SNHLY and CDR2 FYNNEI.

V is TRBV2 and J is TRBJ1-2; D perhaps matches TRBD1 (5 bases). V was cut by 3 bases and J by 13 bases, with 18 bases left in between. CDR3 size: 13 residues. Germline-derived CDR1 and CDR2 are SNHLY and FYNNEI. CDR3 protein: CASSEVTASGCTF. Written as DNA, the CDR3 is TGTGCCAGCAGTGAGGTGACAGCGAGCGGGTGCACCTTC.

The rearrangement uses TRBV19 and TRBJ1-5; the D gene is possibly TRBD1 (6 bases). V lost 7 bases and J 4 bases, leaving 20 bases between the germline ends. The CDR3 spans 16 residues. Germline V lookup: CDR1 LNHDA, CDR2 SQIVND (reference sequence). In DNA form, the CDR3 reads TGTGCCAGTACCCCACCCCAGGGACACAGAAATCAGCCCCAGCATTTT. This translates into CASTPPQGHRNQPQHF.

The gene calls are TRBV2 and TRBJ1-2; 10 bases are a match to TRBD1. Germline V lookup: CDR1 SNHLY, CDR2 FYNNEI. With V trimmed by 7 bases and J by 6 bases, 8 bases remained unmatched. The CDR3 totals 14 residues. The CDR3 DNA reads TGTGCCAGCACCGGACAGGGGGTTATGGATGGCTACACCTTC. It yields the protein CASTGQGVMDGYTF.

This chain links TRBV5-1 with TRBJ1-2; 9 bases fit TRBD1. Germline loops: CDR1 SGHRS, CDR2 YFSETQ. The J segment lost 5 bases and the V segment lost 4 bases, leaving 6 bases of the junction unmatched. The CDR3 is 14 residues long. The CDR3 here is CASSPGQGGYGYTF. The CDR3 DNA follows: TGCGCCAGCAGCCCGGGACAGGGAGGATATGGCTACACCTTC.

The chain combines TRBV5-4 with TRBJ1-1; possible D gene TRBD1, 6 bases. V shed 4 bases and J shed 0 bases, with 10 bases lying between them. This CDR3 contains 14 residues. The germline V gene encodes CDR1 SGHNT and CDR2 YYREEE (reference sequence). This CDR3 reads CASSAGTLNTEAFF. The CDR3 DNA follows: TGTGCCAGCAGCGCCGGGACATTGAACACTGAAGCTTTCTTT.